A selection of T cell receptor beta chains follows, all from one sample in a study of blood T cell repertoires in COVID-19. TCRdb keeps only in-frame clones here, not all; method: immunoSEQ multiplex PCR. This table holds about 55,000 clones, roughly 86% found once. The sequenced sample consisted of peripheral blood. The receptors shown here come from a man in his forties or fifties with COVID-19, enrolled during active disease. Both conserved end residues are part of each CDR3. Fields, in order: clone size, D gene, J gene, V gene, CDR3 DNA, CDR3 protein. A D gene is named only where the DNA matches it firmly. Expanded clones are given a class, and other clones once, few, many or no size at all.

NA | TRBD1 | TRBJ2-2 | TRBV24-1 | TGTGCCACCAGTGATTTTGGAACCGGGACAGGGGAGGCCGGGGAGCTGTTTTTT | CATSDFGTGTGEAGELFF
NA | NA | TRBJ2-7 | TRBV5-4 | TGTGCCAGCAGCTCCGTGGTGGGAGTCCACGAGCAGTACTTC | CASSSVVGVHEQYF
NA | TRBD1 | TRBJ2-5 | TRBV5-6 | TGTGCCAGCAGCACGGGACAGCTTCAAGAGACCCAGTACTTC | CASSTGQLQETQYF
few | TRBD1 | TRBJ2-3 | TRBV5-6 | TGTGCCAGCAGCATCTACAGGGGCCCTAGCACAGATACGCAGTATTTT | CASSIYRGPSTDTQYF
few | TRBD1 | TRBJ1-5 | TRBV6-6 | TGTGCCAGCAGTCCGGGACAGTACAATCAGCCCCAGCATTTT | CASSPGQYNQPQHF
NA | NA | TRBJ1-1 | TRBV11-3 | TGTGCCAGCAGCCACGCCGGGACATCACCTGAAGCTTTCTTT | CASSHAGTSPEAFF
NA | NA | TRBJ1-6 | TRBV5-1 | TGCGCCAGCAGCTCCGCCACAGGGAATAATAATTCACCCCTCCACTTT | CASSSATGNNNSPLHF
few | NA | TRBJ1-1 | TRBV30 | TGTGCCTGGAGTAGCAGGGCCACTGAAGCTTTCTTT | CAWSSRATEAFF
NA | NA | TRBJ2-5 | TRBV27 | TGTGCCAGCAGTTTCACAGTTCAAGAGACCCAGTACTTC | CASSFTVQETQYF
once | TRBD1 | TRBJ1-3 | TRBV7-9 | TGTGCCAGCAGCCCCCGGGACAGGTGGTCGAGCTCTGGAAACACCATATATTTT | CASSPRDRWSSSGNTIYF
NA | NA | TRBJ2-7 | TRBV28 | TGTGCCAGCAGCCCCGACCTTGACGGGAGACTTTTCTACGAGCAGTACTTC | CASSPDLDGRLFYEQYF
NA | TRBD2 | TRBJ2-1 | TRBV2 | TGTGCCAGCAGTGAGACTAGCGGGATTTATGAGCAGTTCTTC | CASSETSGIYEQFF
NA | TRBD2 | TRBJ2-7 | TRBV11-3 | TGTGCCAGCAGCTTCCTAGCGGGGGGATACGAGCAGTACTTC | CASSFLAGGYEQYF
NA | NA | TRBJ2-1 | TRBV3-1/TRBV3-2 | TGTGCCAGCAGCCGAGGTGGAGAGTATGAGCAGTTCTTC | CASSRGGEYEQFF
NA | TRBD1 | TRBJ1-2 | TRBV11-3 | TGTGCCAGCAGCGCGCGACAGGGGGCGGGCGGCTACACCTTC | CASSARQGAGGYTF
NA | NA | TRBJ1-5 | TRBV6-1 | TGTGCCAGCAGTGACACAGGTAGCAATCAGCCCCAGCATTTT | CASSDTGSNQPQHF
NA | NA | TRBJ1-1 | TRBV4-1 | TGCGCCAGCAGCCAAGGCGGGCCTGAAGCTTTCTTT | CASSQGGPEAFF
NA | NA | TRBJ1-1 | TRBV10-3 | TGTGCCATCAGCCCCGTCAGGGAAACTAACACTGAAGCTTTCTTT | CAISPVRETNTEAFF
NA | TRBD1 | TRBJ2-6 | TRBV18 | TGTGCCAGCTCACCTCTGGGACAGATTAACTCTGGGGCCAACGTCCTGACTTTC | CASSPLGQINSGANVLTF
NA | TRBD1 | TRBJ1-2 | TRBV7-9 | TGTGCCAGCACCCCCGCAGGGGGGCTCTACTATGGCTACACCTTC | CASTPAGGLYYGYTF
NA | TRBD2 | TRBJ2-5 | TRBV27 | TGTGCCAGCAGCCCCTTCGGGGGGGGGAATACGGGAGAGACCCAGTACTTC | CASSPFGGGNTGETQYF
NA | TRBD2 | TRBJ2-1 | TRBV5-1 | TGCGCCAGCAGCTCCCGACTAGCGGGACCCAATGAGCAGTTCTTC | CASSSRLAGPNEQFF
NA | TRBD1 | TRBJ2-7 | TRBV18 | TGTGCCAGCTCCGCCGGCGGGACAGGTGACTACGAGCAGTACTTC | CASSAGGTGDYEQYF
NA | NA | TRBJ2-3 | TRBV5-1 | TGCGCCAGCAGCCCCCACGGGGAGTGGAGTAGCACAGATACGCAGTATTTT | CASSPHGEWSSTDTQYF
NA | NA | TRBJ1-4 | TRBV18 | TGTGCCAGCTCACCCCAACCAAGCGGGGAAAAACTGTTTTTT | CASSPQPSGEKLFF
NA | TRBD1 | TRBJ2-7 | TRBV30 | TGTGCCTGGAGTGCCCTCACCGGGACAGAGTCGGACGAGCAGTACTTC | CAWSALTGTESDEQYF
NA | NA | TRBJ1-6 | TRBV30 | TGTGCCTGGAGTTTAAACAGGGCACTGGGATCACCCCTCCACTTT | CAWSLNRALGSPLHF
NA | TRBD2 | TRBJ2-5 | TRBV5-4 | TGTGCCAGCAGCTTACCTCCACTAGCGGGTCAAGAGACCCAGTACTTC | CASSLPPLAGQETQYF
NA | NA | TRBJ1-5 | TRBV12-3/TRBV12-4 | TGTGCCAGCAGGCAGAACAATCAGCCCCAGCATTTT | CASRQNNQPQHF
NA | TRBD2 | TRBJ2-1 | TRBV6-6 | TGTGCCAGCACCGGGCGGGGGGTGAATGAGCAGTTCTTC | CASTGRGVNEQFF
NA | NA | TRBJ1-2 | TRBV10-3 | TGTGCCATCAGTGAGTCTAACAGGGCGGTCGGCTACACCTTC | CAISESNRAVGYTF
NA | TRBD1 | TRBJ1-2 | TRBV2 | TGTGCCAGCAGCCCCGGGACAGCTAACTATGGCTACACCTTC | CASSPGTANYGYTF
NA | NA | TRBJ1-1 | TRBV27 | TGTGACCTAAACCACGGGGTTATCGTCACTGAAGCTTTCTTT | CDLNHGVIVTEAFF
NA | NA | TRBJ2-7 | TRBV5-1 | TGCGCCAGCAGCTTGGGCCGCAGGGGACACAACGAGCAGTACTTC | CASSLGRRGHNEQYF
NA | TRBD2 | TRBJ2-7 | TRBV3-1/TRBV3-2 | TGTGCCAGCAGCCAAGAACTAGCGTACTCCTACGAGCAGTACTTC | CASSQELAYSYEQYF
NA | NA | TRBJ1-2 | TRBV5-6 | TGTGCCAGCAGCTTGACAGGGCCCTATGGCTACACCTTC | CASSLTGPYGYTF
NA | NA | TRBJ1-4 | TRBV9 | TGTGCCAGCAGCCCGGGTCTGGTTGAAGAAAAACTGTTTTTT | CASSPGLVEEKLFF
NA | NA | TRBJ2-6 | TRBV30 | TGTGCCTGGAGTAGGGGTGGGGCCAACGTCCTGACTTTC | CAWSRGGANVLTF
NA | NA | TRBJ2-7 | TRBV5-3 | TGTGCCAGAAGCCAACGGGGACACCTACCTTCCTACGAGCAGTACTTC | CARSQRGHLPSYEQYF
few | NA | TRBJ1-5 | TRBV18 | TGTGCCAGCTCACCATCCAGTAACAATCAGCCCCAGCATTTT | CASSPSSNNQPQHF
NA | NA | TRBJ1-2 | TRBV2 | TGTGCCATCATAGAAACAGGGAACGGTGGCTACACCTTC | CAIIETGNGGYTF
NA | TRBD1 | TRBJ2-7 | TRBV29-1 | TGCAGCGTCGTGAGACAGGGTCGGAAAAATTACGGCGAGCAGTACTTC | CSVVRQGRKNYGEQYF
few | TRBD1 | TRBJ1-5 | TRBV24-1 | TGTGCCACCAGTGAACCGGACAGGGGGCTTAGCAATCAGCCCCAGCATTTT | CATSEPDRGLSNQPQHF
NA | NA | TRBJ1-6 | TRBV7-3 | TGTGCCAGCAGCGATAACAGGGATTCACCCCTCCACTTT | CASSDNRDSPLHF
NA | NA | TRBJ2-7 | TRBV6-6 | TGTGCCAGCAAATGGGACAATTCCTACGAGCAGTACTTC | CASKWDNSYEQYF
NA | NA | TRBJ2-3 | TRBV5-1 | TGCGCCAGCAGTGAAGGAGGGTTTTCTAGCACAGATACGCAGTATTTT | CASSEGGFSSTDTQYF
NA | NA | TRBJ2-2 | TRBV19 | TGTGCCAGTAGTATTAGGCGGGGGCGGATGAACACCGGGGAGCTGTTTTTT | CASSIRRGRMNTGELFF
NA | TRBD2 | TRBJ2-7 | TRBV20-1 | TGCAGTGCTCACGGGGGGTGGGAGCAGTACTTC | CSAHGGWEQYF
few | TRBD1 | TRBJ2-1 | TRBV11-2 | TGTGCCAGCAGGGGCACCGACAGGGGTGATGAGCAGTTCTTC | CASRGTDRGDEQFF
NA | TRBD1 | TRBJ1-2 | TRBV28 | TGTGCCAGCAGTTTAACAGGGGGATTCTATGGCTACACCTTC | CASSLTGGFYGYTF